The source of this T cell receptor (beta chain) is a study of regulatory T cells in long-lasting Graves disease. The time point denotes: newly diagnosed GD, antithyroid drugs for less than 3 months. From PBMCs, RNA was extracted and then used to make the TCR library. This clonotype was observed many times. Its matching antigen is unknown. Broader study findings: Patients with persistent Graves' had lower TCR diversity than newly diagnosed patients.

Arm-PCR of CDR3 regions and iRepertoire HTBI primers were used to build TCR beta libraries. TCRdb re-called the multiplex PCR reads with MiXCR, one entry per CDR3 protein. This table holds about 220,000 distinct CDR3 sequences, roughly 20% found once. The V end was cut by 5 bases, the J end by 11 bases, with 20 bases between. The CDR3 has 14 amino acids. Germline CDR1 is MNHEY and CDR2 is SVGEGT. These data were likewise used in another study, on T cells in Graves' hyperthyroidism and ophthalmopathy.

Sequencing was performed on peripheral blood mononuclear cells (PBMCs), taken at new diagnosis, from a patient treated with antithyroid drugs. This chain connects TRBV6-2 or TRBV6-3 to TRBJ2-3; TRBD2 might be the D (6 bases). The clonotype originates from a woman in her twenties or thirties with Graves disease. DNA of the CDR3: TGTGCCAGCAGTGAGCTTAGGACCGGGGGAAGGCAGTATTTT. Translation: CASSELRTGGRQYF.